The 21 T cell receptor beta chains reported below all come from one sample, sequenced in a study of blood T cell repertoires in COVID-19 (dated by TCRdb to 2018 to 2021). The method was the immunoSEQ multiplex PCR assay. TCRdb holds this immuneACCESS table with in-frame rearrangements only. Some clones are missing; in checked studies, unresolved V genes explain under half, and the rest has no known cause. Present in this sample are more than 250,000 clones, 87% of which were seen just once. Of the sample, 1% falls within the top ten clones. Material: peripheral blood. These receptors came from a man between 45 and 60 years old with active or convalescent COVID-19.

This clone appeared once. The chain links TRBV6-6 to TRBJ1-1; D is perhaps TRBD1 (5 bases). The CDR3 extends over 15 amino acids. The germline gives CDR1 MNHNY, CDR2 SVGAGI (reference sequence). V was shortened by 5 bases and J by 5 bases, with 18 bases between the two germline ends. The CDR3 here is CASSPLGRRGTEAFF. DNA for the CDR3: TGTGCCAGCAGTCCCCTCGGGCGTCGGGGGACTGAAGCTTTCTTT.

The V and J genes are TRBV19 and TRBJ1-1; possibly TRBD1 for D (5 bases). V shed 4 bases and J shed 2 bases, with 11 bases lying between them. This CDR3 comprises 14 residues. CDR1 is LNHDA and CDR2 is SQIVND in the germline V gene (reference sequence). CDR3 protein: CASSTQGSNTEAFF. In DNA, the CDR3 is TGTGCCAGTAGTACCCAGGGATCCAACACTGAAGCTTTCTTT.

The gene calls are TRBV6-1 and TRBJ2-7; weak D call: TRBD1 (6 bases). CDR1 MNHNS and CDR2 SASEGT come from the germline V gene. The CDR3 extends over 15 amino acids. Trimming left V 6 bases short and J 2 bases short, with 17 bases between. The CDR3 DNA sequence: TGTGCCAGCAGACCCGGACAGAGTAACACCTACGAGCAGTACTTC. Amino acids: CASRPGQSNTYEQYF.

The V call is TRBV5-1, the J call TRBJ2-5; D may be TRBD2 (5 bases). V was pared by 4 bases and J by 5 bases, with 21 bases between. The CDR3 is 16 residues long. The germline V gene encodes CDR1 SGHRS and CDR2 YFSETQ. CDR3 in amino acids: CASSVNQGLTGETQYF. In nucleotides, the CDR3 is TGCGCCAGCAGCGTAAACCAAGGACTGACCGGGGAGACCCAGTACTTC.

The chain combines TRBV27 with TRBJ1-2; TRBD1 might be the D (5 bases). The CDR3 spans 13 residues. Between the trimmed V and J ends, which lost 3 bases and 6 bases, there was a span of 11 bases. CDR1 MNHEY and CDR2 SMNVEV come from the germline V gene (reference sequence). The CDR3 spells CASSFFRDDGYTF. The CDR3 DNA is TGTGCCAGCAGTTTCTTCAGGGATGATGGCTACACCTTC.

The chain employs TRBV9 and TRBJ1-5; unclear D gene. This CDR3 spans 13 amino acids. Looked up from germline, CDR1 is SGDLS and CDR2 is YYNGEE. V gave up 2 bases and J gave up 5 bases, with 8 bases separating them. CDR3 amino acids: CASSVGSHQPQHF. The CDR3 DNA sequence: TGTGCCAGCAGCGTGGGCAGTCATCAGCCCCAGCATTTT.

This clone has just one count. The chain carries TRBV19 and TRBJ1-1; 7 bases align to TRBD1. CDR3 length: 13 residues. The junction had 7 bases not matched to a gene; V was cut back by 8 bases and J by 4 bases. Germline CDR1 reads LNHDA; CDR2 reads SQIVND (reference sequence). CDR3 sequence reads: CASGQAAFTEAFF. In nucleotides, the CDR3 is TGTGCCAGTGGACAGGCAGCGTTCACTGAAGCTTTCTTT.

The V and J genes are TRBV27 and TRBJ1-2, with TRBD1 identical over 7 bases. This CDR3 comprises 13 residues. Looked up from germline, CDR1 is MNHEY and CDR2 is SMNVEV (reference sequence). V gave up 4 bases and J gave up 7 bases; unmatched junction bases: 6. In DNA form, the CDR3 reads TGTGCCAGCAGTTCGAACAGGGGTGGTGGCTACACCTTC. Protein sequence: CASSSNRGGGYTF.

The V gene is TRBV29-1, the J gene TRBJ1-1; 9 bases are shared with TRBD1. This CDR3 has 13 amino acids. Germline V gene sequence: CDR1 SQVTM, CDR2 ANQGSEA. V lost 4 bases to trimming and J lost 6 bases; unmatched junction nucleotides: 6. Written as DNA, the CDR3 is TGCAGCGTTGGGACAGGGGTGGGGGCTGAAGCTTTCTTT. The encoded protein is CSVGTGVGAEAFF.

V is TRBV5-1 and J is TRBJ1-4; D not certain. Trimming cost V 0 bases and J 8 bases, with 14 bases left between them. This CDR3 is 15 amino acids long. Germline CDR1 reads SGHRS; CDR2 reads YFSETQ. CDR3 coding DNA: TGCGCCAGCAGCTTGGGGCGTCAGGCTGGCGAAAAACTGTTTTTT. As protein: CASSLGRQAGEKLFF.

V usage is TRBV6-1 and J usage is TRBJ2-5; D is undetermined. Germline CDR1 MNHNS, CDR2 SASEGT. V was trimmed by 0 bases and J by 1 base, leaving 3 bases between them. This CDR3 comprises 13 residues. The chain's CDR3 is CASSEASQETQYF. CDR3 in DNA: TGTGCCAGCAGTGAAGCCTCCCAAGAGACCCAGTACTTC.

The V gene is TRBV14, the J gene TRBJ2-1; 7 bases align to TRBD1. The V gene's germline CDR1 is SGHDN and CDR2 FVKESK. J gave up 13 bases and V 5 bases, and 8 bases lay outside the gene matches. The CDR3 is made up of 12 amino acids. In DNA form, the CDR3 reads TGTGCCAGCAGCGCCAGCGACAGGGCACAGTTCTTC. Amino acids: CASSASDRAQFF.

The rearrangement joins TRBV7-8 to TRBJ1-1; unclear D gene. The V and J ends lost 1 base and 4 bases respectively, with 10 bases between them. The germline gives CDR1 SGHVS, CDR2 FQNEAQ. This CDR3 is built from 14 residues. CDR3 region: CASSLGGDSTEAFF. CDR3 DNA sequence: TGTGCCAGCAGCTTAGGAGGTGACTCCACTGAAGCTTTCTTT. Complete variable domain (other parts from reference TRBV7-8 and TRBJ1-1): GAGVSQSPRYKVAKRGQDVALRCDPISGHVSLFWYQQALGQGPEFLTYFQNEAQLDKSGLPSDRFFAERPEGSVSTLKIQRTQQEDSAVYLCASSLGGDSTEAFFGQGTRLTVV.

The rearrangement joins TRBV2 to TRBJ2-7, with D hard to call. Trimming shortened V by 3 bases and J by 9 bases, and 9 bases separated the two germline ends. CDR3 size: 11 residues. The germline V gene encodes CDR1 SNHLY and CDR2 FYNNEI. The CDR3 DNA is TGTGCCAGCAGTGATTATACGGGGCAGTACTTC. Translation gives CASSDYTGQYF.

The chain recombines TRBV7-9 with TRBJ1-2; no clear D. Germline CDR1 and CDR2: SEHNR and FQNEAQ (reference sequence). The CDR3 is made up of 14 amino acids. V was pared by 4 bases and J by 4 bases, with 13 bases between. The CDR3 DNA sequence: TGTGCCAGCAGCTCCAGCACTAGTGGCTATGGCTACACCTTC. Protein: CASSSSTSGYGYTF.

The chain couples TRBV5-4 to TRBJ1-6, with a tentative D call TRBD1 (5 bases). The V end was cut by 0 bases, the J end by 7 bases, with 8 bases between. The CDR3 extends over 14 amino acids. The germline V gene encodes CDR1 SGHNT and CDR2 YYREEE (reference sequence). The CDR3 region is CASSLDGGNSPLHF. CDR3 bases: TGTGCCAGCAGCTTGGACGGGGGAAATTCACCCCTCCACTTT.

The J gene is TRBJ1-2, the V gene TRBV29-1, with a possible D match to TRBD1 (6 bases). The CDR3 contains 13 residues. Germline CDR1 SQVTM, CDR2 ANQGSEA. V was shortened by 2 bases and J by 4 bases, with 11 bases between the two germline ends. CDR3 in DNA: TGCAGCGTTGAAATGGGGGCTGGCTATGGCTACACCTTC. Its protein is CSVEMGAGYGYTF.

The chain uses TRBV5-1 and TRBJ1-2, with 9 bases matching TRBD1. The CDR3 covers 14 residues. The J segment lost 4 bases and the V segment lost 4 bases, leaving 5 bases of the junction unmatched. Germline V gene sequence: CDR1 SGHRS, CDR2 YFSETQ. The CDR3 loop reads CASSEGQGGYGYTF. The CDR3 DNA is TGCGCCAGCAGCGAGGGACAGGGTGGCTATGGCTACACCTTC.

This sequence joins TRBV5-1 and TRBJ1-6; 8 bases align to TRBD1. V gave up 6 bases and J gave up 10 bases; unmatched junction bases: 12. The CDR3 is 15 residues long. Germline-derived CDR1 and CDR2 are SGHRS and YFSETQ. DNA for the CDR3: TGCGCCAGCAAATCGGACAGGGACGGAGGCTCACCCCTCCACTTT. Protein: CASKSDRDGGSPLHF.

This clone was observed a single time. The rearrangement links TRBV27 to TRBJ1-1; 7 positions agree with TRBD1. The CDR3 is made up of 15 amino acids. Germline loops: CDR1 MNHEY, CDR2 SMNVEV (reference sequence). The trim removed 7 bases at V and 5 bases at J, leaving 13 bases unmatched. The CDR3 is CASMFLQGYRTEAFF. The CDR3 coding sequence is TGTGCCAGCATGTTTTTACAGGGGTATCGGACTGAAGCTTTCTTT.

This chain connects TRBV30 to TRBJ2-1; 8 bases line up with TRBD1. The CDR3 length is 17 residues. Looked up from germline, CDR1 is GTSNPN and CDR2 is SVGIG (reference sequence). V lost 2 bases and J lost 5; bases outside the gene matches: 14. DNA of the CDR3: TGTGCCTGGAGTAAGGCGGCAGGGGGCGTGATGAACAATGAGCAGTTCTTC. This gives the protein CAWSKAAGGVMNNEQFF.